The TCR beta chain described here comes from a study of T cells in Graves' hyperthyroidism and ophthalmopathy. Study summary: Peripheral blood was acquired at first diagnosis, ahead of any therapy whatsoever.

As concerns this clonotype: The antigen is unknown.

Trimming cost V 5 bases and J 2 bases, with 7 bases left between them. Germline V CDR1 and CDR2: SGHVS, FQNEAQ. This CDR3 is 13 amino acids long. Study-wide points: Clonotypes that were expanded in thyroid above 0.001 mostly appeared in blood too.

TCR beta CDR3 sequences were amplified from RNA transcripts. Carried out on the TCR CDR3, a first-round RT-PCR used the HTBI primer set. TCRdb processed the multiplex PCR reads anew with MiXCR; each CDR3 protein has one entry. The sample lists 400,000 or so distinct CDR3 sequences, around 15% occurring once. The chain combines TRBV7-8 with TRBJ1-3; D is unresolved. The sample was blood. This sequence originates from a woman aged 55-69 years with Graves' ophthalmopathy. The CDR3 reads CASSPMAGNTIYF. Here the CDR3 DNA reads TGTGCCAGCAGCCCTATGGCTGGAAACACCATATATTTT. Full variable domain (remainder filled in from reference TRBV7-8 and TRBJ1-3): GAGVSQSPRYKVAKRGQDVALRCDPISGHVSLFWYQQALGQGPEFLTYFQNEAQLDKSGLPSDRFFAERPEGSVSTLKIQRTQQEDSAVYLCASSPMAGNTIYFGEGSWLTVV.